This T cell receptor (beta chain) came from a study of cytotoxic CD8 clonotypes in ibrutinib-treated CLL (dated by TCRdb to about 2021). For the study in its entirety: The cohort had 11 relapsed/refractory and approximately 15 treatment-naive patients; under 18 were IGHV unmutated. Partial responses were observed in roughly 25 patients and complete responses in 2; after a median follow-up of around 68 months, remission was maintained in 15 or so patients and progression was observed in some twelve. Samples at response were collected after a median of about 11 months of treatment, with a range of 6 to 36 months. Samples averaged approximately 240,000 productive templates and 90,000 to 95,000 productive rearrangements. Of the roughly 86 participants in the trial, 26 had longitudinal samples available. Cryopreserved peripheral blood mononuclear cells were collected before treatment, at response, and at either disease progression or sustained remission. Every sample from remission and from progressive disease was obtained while the patients were still on ibrutinib. General study outcomes and caveats: Sustained-remission and progressing patients did not have matched sampling times, and lymph node repertoires were not examined. At ibrutinib response clonality went up, during sustained remission it held steady, and at progression it dropped back toward baseline. Public clonotypes were rare and either shrank or stayed stable during treatment, and the rise in clonality at ibrutinib response reflected expansion of private clonotypes. Baseline clonality exceeded that of age-matched healthy donors and correlated strongly with circulating CD8+ T-cell counts.

A MiSeq instrument was used for deep resolution sequencing, which targeted depths ranging from 1 in 1 million up to 1 in 200,000 T cells, with coverage averaging 10x for each clonotype. The immunoSEQ hsTCRB Kit was used to generate the TCR beta libraries. Regarding the original processing steps: The data were analyzed with ImmunoSEQ Analyzer and ImmunoSEQ Data Assistant, and V, D and J gene assignments followed IMGT definitions. Clonality, which ranges from 0 to 1, was calculated as one minus the normalized Shannon entropy of productive rearrangement frequencies. Only overrepresented clonotypes making up at least 0.05% of each patient's repertoire were included in the public clonotype analysis. Thirteen age-matched healthy donor repertoires from immuneACCESS were used as controls for clonality. TCRdb carries this immuneACCESS record with in-frame sequences only. Its versions omit some clonotypes, under half of them owing to an unresolved V gene in the studies checked, with the rest unexplained. From that table come the V and J calls and clone size; the DNA was used to work out D and trimming. The sample profile shows about 200,000 clones; just under 80% of them were found once. Together, the top ten hold 10% to 12% of the sample.

The germline V gene encodes CDR1 SGHAT and CDR2 FQNNGV. The CDR3, from cysteine to phenylalanine, totals 14 residues. Only the CDR3 part of the read is kept: 42 bases, read in frame from the first base. A distance of 9 bases separates the germline ends of V and J, which lose 0 bases and 6 bases respectively. According to the study, the label for this sample's time point signals: about a year on ibrutinib. For TCR beta library preparation, around 2.1 micrograms of genomic DNA were extracted from the cryopreserved PBMCs. Longitudinal blood samples from CLL patients receiving ibrutinib monotherapy were subjected to high-throughput TCR beta sequencing. The patients took part in an open-label, single-center phase 2 trial of ibrutinib monotherapy. Remarks on this clone: No antigen is known for it. No much larger clone is present one base from it, and per-base qualities are unavailable.

This sequence uses TRBV11-2 and TRBJ1-5, with no reliable assignment of the D segment. This receptor was obtained from a human donor with chronic lymphocytic leukemia. The source material was PBMCs, sampled after 12 months of ibrutinib treatment. The CDR3: CASSLEGFGQPQHF. The sequence in DNA is TGTGCCAGCAGCTTAGAGGGATTCGGTCAGCCCCAGCATTTT.